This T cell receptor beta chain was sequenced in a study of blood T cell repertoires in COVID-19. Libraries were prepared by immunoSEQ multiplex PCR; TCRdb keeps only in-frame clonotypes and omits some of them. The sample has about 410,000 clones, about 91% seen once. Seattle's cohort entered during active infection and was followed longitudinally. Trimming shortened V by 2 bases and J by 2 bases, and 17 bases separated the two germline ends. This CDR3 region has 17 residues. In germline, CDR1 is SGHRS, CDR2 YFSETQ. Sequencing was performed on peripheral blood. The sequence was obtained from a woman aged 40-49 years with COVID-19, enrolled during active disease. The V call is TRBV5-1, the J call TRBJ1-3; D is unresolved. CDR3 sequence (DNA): TGCGCCAGCAGCTTAGATTCCGGGTCGTCGGCTGGAAACACCATATATTTT. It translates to CASSLDSGSSAGNTIYF.